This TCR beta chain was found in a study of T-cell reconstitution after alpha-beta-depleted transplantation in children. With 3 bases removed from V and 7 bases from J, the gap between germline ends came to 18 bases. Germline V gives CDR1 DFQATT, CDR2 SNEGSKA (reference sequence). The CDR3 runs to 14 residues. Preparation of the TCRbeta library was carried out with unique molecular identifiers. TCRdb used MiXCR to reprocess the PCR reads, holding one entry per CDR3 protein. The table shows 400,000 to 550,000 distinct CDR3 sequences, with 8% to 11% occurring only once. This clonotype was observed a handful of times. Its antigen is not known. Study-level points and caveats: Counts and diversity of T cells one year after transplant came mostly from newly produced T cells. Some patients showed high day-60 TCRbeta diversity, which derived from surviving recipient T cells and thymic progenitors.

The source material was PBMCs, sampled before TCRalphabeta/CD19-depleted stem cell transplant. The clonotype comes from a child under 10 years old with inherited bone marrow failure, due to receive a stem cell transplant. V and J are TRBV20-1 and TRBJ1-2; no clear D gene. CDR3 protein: CSASRIGPNGGYTF. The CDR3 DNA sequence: TGCAGTGCTAGTCGAATTGGGCCGAACGGTGGCTACACCTTC.